This entry features one T cell receptor (beta chain) sequence. Its antigen is unknown. These data come from a study of cytomegalovirus exposure and HLA in healthy donors. About the research overall: The 120 validation repertoires matched the approximately 670 first-cohort repertoires in platform, a later analysis reported. Study findings and constraints: A later analysis found first-cohort TCR clusters tended to co-occur in the 95 to 150 validation repertoires. Researchers catalogued under 200 TCR beta chains as cytomegalovirus-associated.

Sequencing used immunoSEQ multiplex PCR; TCRdb keeps in-frame clones, though not all of them. There are 100,000 to 150,000 clones in the sample; under 90% occur only once, and about 2% lies in the top ten. The V end lost 5 bases, the J end lost 4 bases, and 14 bases lay between the germline ends. This CDR3 region has 14 residues. Germline V gene sequence: CDR1 SGHVS, CDR2 FQNEAQ. Sequencing was done on a sample of PBMCs. V is TRBV7-8 and J is TRBJ1-2, with D perhaps matching TRBD1 (6 bases). The TCR originated in a woman between 18 and 29 years old in good health and CMV-seronegative. The CDR3 loop reads CASSRSGGGYGYTF. In nucleotides, the CDR3 is TGTGCCAGCAGCCGTTCGGGAGGGGGCTATGGCTACACCTTC. Looking up the rest from reference TRBV7-8 and TRBJ1-2 gives the full variable domain: GAGVSQSPRYKVAKRGQDVALRCDPISGHVSLFWYQQALGQGPEFLTYFQNEAQLDKSGLPSDRFFAERPEGSVSTLKIQRTQQEDSAVYLCASSRSGGGYGYTFGSGTRLTVV.